One T cell receptor (beta chain) is described in this entry. This sample is part of a study of T cell responses to AZD1222 COVID-19 vaccine. Clones were sequenced by immunoSEQ multiplex PCR, and TCRdb holds only the in-frame ones, with some missing. The sample lists 90,000 to 150,000 clones; less than 90% were seen once. V lost 5 bases to trimming and J lost 1 base, with 8 bases between them. The germline gives CDR1 SGHTA, CDR2 FQGTGA. This CDR3 has 13 residues. This TCR came from an adult in good health. Material: peripheral blood, obtained on day 0 of AZD1222 vaccination. The chain has TRBV7-3 and TRBJ1-2; D is perhaps TRBD1 (5 bases). The CDR3 loop is CASSPDSNYGYTF. The CDR3 nucleotides read TGTGCCAGCAGCCCCGACAGTAACTATGGCTACACCTTC.